This T cell receptor (beta chain) was recorded in a study of blood T cell repertoires in COVID-19. About the study: Acute and convalescent COVID-19 samples came from the United States, Italy and Spain. Sample material is recorded as cDNA or gDNA derived from T cells, B-cell-depleted T cells, or PBMCs.

In the source study's methods: Estimated nucleated cell counts came from reference gene primer amplification. Sequencing was performed with immunoSEQ multiplex PCR; in TCRdb, only in-frame clones are kept and a portion is missing. V, J and clone size derive from that table, while D and trimming were established from the DNA sequence. Of about 210,000 clones listed, approximately 82% are singletons. This clone came up many times. The V gene end was trimmed by 0 bases and the J gene end by 8 bases; junction bases not matched to a gene: 11. The CDR3 covers 16 residues. CDR1 SEHNR and CDR2 FQNEAQ come from the germline V gene (reference sequence).

The sample was peripheral blood. The chain couples TRBV7-9 to TRBJ1-2; 8 bases are shared with TRBD1. This sequence was found in a woman between 35 and 50 years old with acute or convalescent COVID-19. The CDR3 nucleotides read TGTGCCAGCAGCTTAGCCCAGGCAGGGGGCGAAGGGGGCTACACCTTC. It specifies CASSLAQAGGEGGYTF. The complete variable domain, with remaining parts taken from reference TRBV7-9 and TRBJ1-2, reads DTGVSQNPRHKITKRGQNVTFRCDPISEHNRLYWYRQTLGQGPEFLTYFQNEAQLEKSRLLSDRFSAERPKGSFSTLEIQRTEQGDSAMYLCASSLAQAGGEGGYTFGSGTRLTVV.